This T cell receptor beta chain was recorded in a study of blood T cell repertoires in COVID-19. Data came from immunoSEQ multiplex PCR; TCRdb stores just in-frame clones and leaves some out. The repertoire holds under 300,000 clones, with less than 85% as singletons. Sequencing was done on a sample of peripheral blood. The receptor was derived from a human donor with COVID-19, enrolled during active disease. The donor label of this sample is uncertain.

The CDR3 nucleotides read TGTGCCAGCAGCTTTCGGCGGGGAAGCTCCTACGAGCAGTACTTC. As protein: CASSFRRGSSYEQYF. J is TRBJ2-7 and V is TRBV27, with D tentatively TRBD2 (6 bases). Germline CDR1 is MNHEY and CDR2 is SMNVEV (reference sequence). CDR3 size: 15 residues. Trimming pared 6 bases from V and 0 bases from J, leaving 15 bases between.